This T cell receptor beta chain stems from a study of CD8+ T cells in alopecia areata. Study-level information: Patients received oral tofacitinib, 5 to 10 mg twice daily, for moderate-to-severe alopecia areata. Dosing with tofacitinib proceeded for 6 to 18 months, followed by 6 months off drug.

TCR sequencing used cDNA made by reverse transcription of extracted RNA. Using immunoSEQ multiplex PCR, the repertoire was profiled, and TCRdb retains in-frame clones only, with some absent. The profile covers under 250,000 clones, with around 62% appearing a single time and 0.45% taken by the ten largest. General study findings and limits: Relative to mice, TCR sharing across patients was less clear, a difference possibly HLA-related.

This clone was seen repeatedly, ten times or more. Antigen specificity is unknown. V was pared by 0 bases and J by 6 bases, with 17 bases between. CDR3 length equals 16 residues. Germline V gives CDR1 MNHEY, CDR2 SVGAGI. The gene calls are TRBV6-5 and TRBJ1-1; possibly TRBD1 for D (5 bases). This receptor was identified in a human donor with alopecia areata. The starting material was CD4+ T cells sorted from blood, obtained at week 0. CDR3 bases: TGTGCCAGCAGTTACTCTAAATTGAGAGGGGACCCTGAAGCTTTCTTT. This encodes CASSYSKLRGDPEAFF.